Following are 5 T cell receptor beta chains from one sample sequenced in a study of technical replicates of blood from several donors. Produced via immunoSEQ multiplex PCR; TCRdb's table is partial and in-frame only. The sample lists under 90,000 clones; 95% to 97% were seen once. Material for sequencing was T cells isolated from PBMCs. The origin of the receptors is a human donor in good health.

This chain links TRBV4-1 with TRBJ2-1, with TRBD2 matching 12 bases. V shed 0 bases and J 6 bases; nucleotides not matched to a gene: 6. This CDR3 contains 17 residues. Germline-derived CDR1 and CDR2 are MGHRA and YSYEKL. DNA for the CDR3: TGCGCCAGCAGCCAAGAGTCGCTACTAGCGGGGGGCAATGAGCAGTTCTTC. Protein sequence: CASSQESLLAGGNEQFF.

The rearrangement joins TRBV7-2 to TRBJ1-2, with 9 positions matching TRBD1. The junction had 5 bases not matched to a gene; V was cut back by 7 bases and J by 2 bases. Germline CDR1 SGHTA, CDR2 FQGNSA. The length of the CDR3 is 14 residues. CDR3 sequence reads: CASTPGQGNYGYTF. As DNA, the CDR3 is TGTGCCAGCACCCCGGGACAGGGAAACTATGGCTACACCTTC.

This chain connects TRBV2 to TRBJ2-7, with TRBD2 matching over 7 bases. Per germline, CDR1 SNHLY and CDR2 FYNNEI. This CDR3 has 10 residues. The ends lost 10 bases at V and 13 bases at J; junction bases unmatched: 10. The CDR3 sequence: CATMGRETYF. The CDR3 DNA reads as TGTGCCACCATGGGGCGGGAGACCTACTTC.

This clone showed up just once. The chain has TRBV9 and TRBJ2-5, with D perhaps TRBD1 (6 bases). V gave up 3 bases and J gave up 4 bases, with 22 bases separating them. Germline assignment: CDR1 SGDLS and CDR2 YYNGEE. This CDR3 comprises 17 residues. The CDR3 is CASSERNRVWSRETQYF. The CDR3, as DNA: TGTGCCAGCAGCGAAAGGAACAGGGTATGGAGTAGAGAGACCCAGTACTTC.

Written as DNA, the CDR3 is TGTGCCAGCGACCCGGGCTCCTACGAGCAGTACTTC. Translation: CASDPGSYEQYF. The gene calls are TRBV2 and TRBJ2-7; D remains ambiguous. The CDR3 is 12 amino acids. Germline-derived CDR1 and CDR2 are SNHLY and FYNNEI. The V end was cut by 8 bases, the J end by 0 bases, with 8 bases between.